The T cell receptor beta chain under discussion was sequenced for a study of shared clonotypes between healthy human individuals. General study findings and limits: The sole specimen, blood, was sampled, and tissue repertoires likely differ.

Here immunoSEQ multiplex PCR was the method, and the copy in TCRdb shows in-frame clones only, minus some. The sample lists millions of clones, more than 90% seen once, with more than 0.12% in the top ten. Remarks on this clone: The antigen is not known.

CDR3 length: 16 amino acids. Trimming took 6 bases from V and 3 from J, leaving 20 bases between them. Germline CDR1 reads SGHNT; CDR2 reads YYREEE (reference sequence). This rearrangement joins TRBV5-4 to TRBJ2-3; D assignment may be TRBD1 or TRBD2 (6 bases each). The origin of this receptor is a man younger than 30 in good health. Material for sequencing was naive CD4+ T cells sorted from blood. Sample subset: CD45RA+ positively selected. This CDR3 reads CASTPGAVGMTDTQYF. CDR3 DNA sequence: TGTGCCAGCACCCCGGGGGCAGTAGGTATGACAGATACGCAGTATTTT.